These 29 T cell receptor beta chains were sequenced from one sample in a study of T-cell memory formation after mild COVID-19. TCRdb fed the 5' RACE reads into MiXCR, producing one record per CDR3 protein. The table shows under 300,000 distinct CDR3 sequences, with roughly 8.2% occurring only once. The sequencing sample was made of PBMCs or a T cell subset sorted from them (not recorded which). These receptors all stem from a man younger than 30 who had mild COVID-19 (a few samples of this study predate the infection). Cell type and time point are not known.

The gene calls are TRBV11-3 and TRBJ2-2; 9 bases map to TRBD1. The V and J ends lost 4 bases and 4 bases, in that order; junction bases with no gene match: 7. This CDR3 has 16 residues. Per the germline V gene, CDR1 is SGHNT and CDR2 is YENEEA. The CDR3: CASSSGTGSGTGELFF. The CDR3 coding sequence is TGTGCCAGCAGCTCAGGGACAGGGTCGGGCACCGGGGAGCTGTTTTTT.

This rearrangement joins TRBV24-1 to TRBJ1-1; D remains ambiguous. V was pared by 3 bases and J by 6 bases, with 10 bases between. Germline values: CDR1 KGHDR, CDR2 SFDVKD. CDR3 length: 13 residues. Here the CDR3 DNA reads TGTGCCACCAGTGATACTGCAGGTGCTGAAGCTTTCTTT. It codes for CATSDTAGAEAFF.

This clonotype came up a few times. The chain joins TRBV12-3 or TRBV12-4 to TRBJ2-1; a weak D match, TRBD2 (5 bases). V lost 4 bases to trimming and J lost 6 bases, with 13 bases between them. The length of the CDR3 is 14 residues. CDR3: CASSSGIRGNEQFF. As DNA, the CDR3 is TGTGCCAGCAGTTCGGGGATACGGGGCAATGAGCAGTTCTTC.

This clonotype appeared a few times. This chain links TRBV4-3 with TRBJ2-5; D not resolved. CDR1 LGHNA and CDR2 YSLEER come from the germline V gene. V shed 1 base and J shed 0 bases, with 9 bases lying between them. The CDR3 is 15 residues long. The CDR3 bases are TGCGCCAGCAGCCAAGGAATCCCGTACCAAGAGACCCAGTACTTC. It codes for CASSQGIPYQETQYF.

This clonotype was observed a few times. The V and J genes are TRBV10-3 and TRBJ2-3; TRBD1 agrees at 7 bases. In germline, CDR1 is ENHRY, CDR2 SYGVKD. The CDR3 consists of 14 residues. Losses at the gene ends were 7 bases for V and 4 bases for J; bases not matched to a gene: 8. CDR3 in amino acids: CAITTGQRPDTQYF. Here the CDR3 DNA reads TGTGCCATCACCACGGGACAGCGACCAGATACGCAGTATTTT.

In nucleotides, the CDR3 is TGTGCCAGCAGCTCTAGGACAGGGCCTGAAGCTTTCTTT. Translating it yields CASSSRTGPEAFF. V gene TRBV5-5 combines with J gene TRBJ1-1; 8 bases are a match to TRBD1. Germline V gene sequence: CDR1 SGHKS, CDR2 YYEKEE (reference sequence). J was trimmed by 6 bases and V by 3 bases; bases with no gene match: 4. The length of the CDR3 is 13 residues.

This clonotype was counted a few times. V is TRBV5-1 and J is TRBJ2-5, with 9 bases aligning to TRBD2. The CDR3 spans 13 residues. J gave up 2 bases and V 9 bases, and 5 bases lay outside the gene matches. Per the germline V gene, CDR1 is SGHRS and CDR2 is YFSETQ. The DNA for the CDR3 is TGCGCCACCAGACTAGCGGAACAAGAGACCCAGTACTTC. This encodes CATRLAEQETQYF.

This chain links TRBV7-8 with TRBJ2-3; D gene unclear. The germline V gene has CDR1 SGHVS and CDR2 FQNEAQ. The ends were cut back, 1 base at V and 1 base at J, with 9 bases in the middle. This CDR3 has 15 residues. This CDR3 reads CASSLVVDRTDTQYF. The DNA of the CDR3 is TGTGCCAGCAGCTTAGTGGTGGACCGCACAGATACGCAGTATTTT.

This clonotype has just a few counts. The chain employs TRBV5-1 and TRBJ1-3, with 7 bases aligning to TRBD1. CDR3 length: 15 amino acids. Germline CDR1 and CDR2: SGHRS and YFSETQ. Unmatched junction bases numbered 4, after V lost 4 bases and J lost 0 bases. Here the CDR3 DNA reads TGCGCCAGCAGCCCGGGACAGATCTCTGGAAACACCATATATTTT. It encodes CASSPGQISGNTIYF.

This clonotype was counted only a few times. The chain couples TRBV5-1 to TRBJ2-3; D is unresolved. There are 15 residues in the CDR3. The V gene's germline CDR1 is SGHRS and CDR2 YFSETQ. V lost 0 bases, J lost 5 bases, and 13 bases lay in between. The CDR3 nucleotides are TGCGCCAGCAGCTTGGGAGCCCTCAGGAGAGATACGCAGTATTTT. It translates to CASSLGALRRDTQYF. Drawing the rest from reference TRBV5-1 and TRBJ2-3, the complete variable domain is KAGVTQTPRYLIKTRGQQVTLSCSPISGHRSVSWYQQTPGQGLQFLFEYFSETQRNKGNFPGRFSGRQFSNSRSEMNVSTLELGDSALYLCASSLGALRRDTQYFGPGTRLTVL.

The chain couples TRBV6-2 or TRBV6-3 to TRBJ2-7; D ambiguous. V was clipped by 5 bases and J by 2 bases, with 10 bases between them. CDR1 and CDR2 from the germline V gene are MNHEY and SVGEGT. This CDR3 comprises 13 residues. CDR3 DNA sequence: TGTGCCAGCAGTCCTACCGGAGCCTACGAGCAGTACGTC. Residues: CASSPTGAYEQYV.

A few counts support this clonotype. CDR3 nucleotide sequence: TGTGCCAGCAGCTGGACAGGGAACACCGGGGAGCTGTTTTTT. Amino acid sequence: CASSWTGNTGELFF. V usage is TRBV7-3 and J usage is TRBJ2-2; the match to TRBD1 covers 7 bases. Germline V gene data show CDR1 as SGHTA and CDR2 as FQGTGA. The CDR3 has 14 residues. The ends lost 4 bases at V and 1 base at J; junction bases unmatched: 0.

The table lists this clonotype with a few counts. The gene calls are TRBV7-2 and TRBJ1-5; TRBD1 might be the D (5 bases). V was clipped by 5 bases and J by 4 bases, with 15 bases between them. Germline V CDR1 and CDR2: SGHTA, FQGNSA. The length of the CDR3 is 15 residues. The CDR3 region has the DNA TGTGCCAGCAGCCCCTGGGCGGGGGTTAATCAGCCCCAGCATTTT. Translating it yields CASSPWAGVNQPQHF.

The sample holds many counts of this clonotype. CDR3: CASSTEGSDTQYF. CDR3 coding DNA: TGCGCCAGCAGCACTGAGGGATCAGATACGCAGTATTTT. V and J are TRBV5-1 and TRBJ2-3, with a possible D match to TRBD2 (5 bases). CDR1 and CDR2 (germline): SGHRS, YFSETQ. Trimming shortened V by 4 bases and J by 4 bases, and 10 bases separated the two germline ends. The CDR3 has 13 amino acids.

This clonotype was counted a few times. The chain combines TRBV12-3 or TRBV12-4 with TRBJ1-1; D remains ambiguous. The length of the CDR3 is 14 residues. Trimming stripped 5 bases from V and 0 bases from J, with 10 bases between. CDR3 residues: CASSGQQMNTEAFF. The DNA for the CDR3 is TGTGCCAGCAGTGGCCAACAGATGAACACTGAAGCTTTCTTT.

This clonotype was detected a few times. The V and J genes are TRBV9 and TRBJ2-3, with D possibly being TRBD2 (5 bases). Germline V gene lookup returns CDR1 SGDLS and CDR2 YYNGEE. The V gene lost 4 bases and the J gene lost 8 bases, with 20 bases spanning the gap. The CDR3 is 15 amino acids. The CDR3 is CASSPTATSEGTQYF. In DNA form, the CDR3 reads TGTGCCAGCAGCCCAACCGCGACTTCAGAGGGTACGCAGTATTTT.

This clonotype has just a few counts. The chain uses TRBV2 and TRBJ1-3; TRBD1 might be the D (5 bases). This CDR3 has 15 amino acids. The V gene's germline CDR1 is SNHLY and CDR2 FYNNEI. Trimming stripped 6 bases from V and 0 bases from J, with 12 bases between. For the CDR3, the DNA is TGTGCCAGCAGGCGCCGACAGTTCTCTGGAAACACCATATATTTT. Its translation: CASRRRQFSGNTIYF.

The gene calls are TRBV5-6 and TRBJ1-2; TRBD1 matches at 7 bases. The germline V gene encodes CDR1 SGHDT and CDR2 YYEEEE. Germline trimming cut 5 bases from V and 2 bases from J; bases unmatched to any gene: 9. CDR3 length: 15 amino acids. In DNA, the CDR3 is TGTGCCAGCAGAGTCAGACAGGGACAGAACTATGGCTACACCTTC. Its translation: CASRVRQGQNYGYTF.

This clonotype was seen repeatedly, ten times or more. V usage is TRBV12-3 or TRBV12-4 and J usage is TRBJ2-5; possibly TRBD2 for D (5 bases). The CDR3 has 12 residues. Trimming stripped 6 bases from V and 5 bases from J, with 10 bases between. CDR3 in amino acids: CASSSRGETQYF. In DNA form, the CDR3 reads TGTGCCAGCAGCTCTCGCGGGGAGACCCAGTACTTC.

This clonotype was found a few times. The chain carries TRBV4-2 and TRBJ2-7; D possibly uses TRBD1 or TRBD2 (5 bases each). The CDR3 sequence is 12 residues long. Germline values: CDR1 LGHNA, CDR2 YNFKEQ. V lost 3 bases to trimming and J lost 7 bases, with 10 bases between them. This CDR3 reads CASSHGTREQYF. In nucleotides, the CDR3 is TGTGCCAGCAGCCACGGGACGCGGGAGCAGTACTTC.

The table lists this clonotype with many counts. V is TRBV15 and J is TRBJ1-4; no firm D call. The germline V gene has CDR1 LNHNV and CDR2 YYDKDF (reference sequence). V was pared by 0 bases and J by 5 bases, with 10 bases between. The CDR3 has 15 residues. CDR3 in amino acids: CATSREGGLNEKLFF. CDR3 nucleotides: TGTGCCACCAGCAGAGAGGGCGGACTGAATGAAAAACTGTTTTTT.

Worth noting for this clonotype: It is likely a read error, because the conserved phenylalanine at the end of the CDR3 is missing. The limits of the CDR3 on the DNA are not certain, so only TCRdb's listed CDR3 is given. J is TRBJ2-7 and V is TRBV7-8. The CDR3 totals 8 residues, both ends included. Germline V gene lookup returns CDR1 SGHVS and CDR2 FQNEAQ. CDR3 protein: CASSDRKG.

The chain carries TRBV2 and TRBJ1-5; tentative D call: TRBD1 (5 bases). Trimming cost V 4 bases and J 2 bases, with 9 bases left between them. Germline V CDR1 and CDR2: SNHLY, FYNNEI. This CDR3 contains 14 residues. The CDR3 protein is CASSGLGGNQPQHF. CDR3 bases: TGTGCCAGCAGTGGGTTGGGGGGCAATCAGCCCCAGCATTTT. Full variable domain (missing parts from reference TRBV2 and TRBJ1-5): EPEVTQTPSHQVTQMGQEVILRCVPISNHLYFYWYRQILGQKVEFLVSFYNNEISEKSEIFDDQFSVERPDGSNFTLKIRSTKLEDSAMYFCASSGLGGNQPQHFGDGTRLSIL.

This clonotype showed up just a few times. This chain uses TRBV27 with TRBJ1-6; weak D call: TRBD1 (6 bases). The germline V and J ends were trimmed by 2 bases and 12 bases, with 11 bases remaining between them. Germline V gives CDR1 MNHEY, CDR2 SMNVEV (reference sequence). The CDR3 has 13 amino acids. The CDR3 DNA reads TGTGCCAGCAGTTTAAGGGACATCCGACCCCTCCACTTT. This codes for CASSLRDIRPLHF.

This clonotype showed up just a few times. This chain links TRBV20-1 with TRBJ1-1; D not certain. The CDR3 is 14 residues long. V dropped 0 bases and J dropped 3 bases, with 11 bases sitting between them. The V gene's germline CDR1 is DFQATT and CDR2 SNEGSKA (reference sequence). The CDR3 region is CSARDNTRDTEAFF. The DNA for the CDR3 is TGCAGTGCTAGAGATAATACGAGGGACACTGAAGCTTTCTTT.

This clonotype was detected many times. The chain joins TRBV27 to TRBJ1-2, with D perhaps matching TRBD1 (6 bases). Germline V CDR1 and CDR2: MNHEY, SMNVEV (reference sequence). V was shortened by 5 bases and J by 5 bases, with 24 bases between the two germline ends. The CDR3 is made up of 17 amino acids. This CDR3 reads CASSVSAADSRLYGYTF. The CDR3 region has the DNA TGTGCCAGCAGTGTTTCAGCAGCGGACAGCCGCTTGTATGGCTACACCTTC.

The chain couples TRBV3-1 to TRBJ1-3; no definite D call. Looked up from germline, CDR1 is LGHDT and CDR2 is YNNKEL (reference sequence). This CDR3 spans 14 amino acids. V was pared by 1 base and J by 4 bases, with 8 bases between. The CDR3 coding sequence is TGTGCCAGCAGCCAAGCCAACTTAGGAAACACCATATATTTT. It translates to CASSQANLGNTIYF.

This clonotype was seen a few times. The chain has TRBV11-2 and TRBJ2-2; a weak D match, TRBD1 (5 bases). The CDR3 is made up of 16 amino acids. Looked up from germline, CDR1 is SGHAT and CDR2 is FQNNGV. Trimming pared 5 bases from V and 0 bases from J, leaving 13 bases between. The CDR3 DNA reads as TGTGCCAGCAGCCTCCGACAGTTCGCGAACACCGGGGAGCTGTTTTTT. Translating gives CASSLRQFANTGELFF.

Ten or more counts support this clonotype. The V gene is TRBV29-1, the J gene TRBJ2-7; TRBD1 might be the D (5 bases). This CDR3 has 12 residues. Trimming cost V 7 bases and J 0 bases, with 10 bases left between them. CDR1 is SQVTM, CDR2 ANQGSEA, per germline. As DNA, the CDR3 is TGCAGCGCACAGGAGAACTCCTACGAGCAGTACTTC. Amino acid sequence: CSAQENSYEQYF.